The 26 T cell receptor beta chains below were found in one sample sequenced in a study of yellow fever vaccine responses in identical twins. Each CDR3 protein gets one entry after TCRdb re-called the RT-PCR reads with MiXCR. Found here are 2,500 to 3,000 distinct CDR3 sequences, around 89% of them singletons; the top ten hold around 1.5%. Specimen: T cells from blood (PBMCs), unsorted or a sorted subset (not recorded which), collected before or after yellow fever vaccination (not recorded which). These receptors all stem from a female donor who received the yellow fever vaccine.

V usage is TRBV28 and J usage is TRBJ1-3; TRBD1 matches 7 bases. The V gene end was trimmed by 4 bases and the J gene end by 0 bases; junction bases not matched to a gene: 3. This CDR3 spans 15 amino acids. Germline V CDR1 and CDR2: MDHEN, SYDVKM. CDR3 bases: TGTGCCAGCAGTTCGGGACAGAGCTCTGGAAACACCATATATTTT. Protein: CASSSGQSSGNTIYF.

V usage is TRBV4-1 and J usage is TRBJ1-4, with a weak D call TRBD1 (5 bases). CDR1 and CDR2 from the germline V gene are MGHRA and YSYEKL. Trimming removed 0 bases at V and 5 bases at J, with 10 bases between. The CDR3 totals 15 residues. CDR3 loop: CASSQERDLNEKLFF. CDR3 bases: TGCGCCAGCAGCCAAGAAAGGGACCTAAATGAAAAACTGTTTTTT.

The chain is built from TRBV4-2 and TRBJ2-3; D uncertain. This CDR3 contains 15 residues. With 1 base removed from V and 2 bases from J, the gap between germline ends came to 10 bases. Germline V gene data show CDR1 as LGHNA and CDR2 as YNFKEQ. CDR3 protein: CASSQGFGYTDTQYF. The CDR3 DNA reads TGTGCCAGCAGCCAAGGTTTCGGGTACACAGATACGCAGTATTTT.

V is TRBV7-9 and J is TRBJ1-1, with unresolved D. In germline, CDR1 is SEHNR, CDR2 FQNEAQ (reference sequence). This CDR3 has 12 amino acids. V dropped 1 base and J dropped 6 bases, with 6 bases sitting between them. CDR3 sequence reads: CASSLGKAEAFF. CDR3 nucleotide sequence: TGTGCCAGCAGCTTAGGTAAGGCTGAAGCTTTCTTT.

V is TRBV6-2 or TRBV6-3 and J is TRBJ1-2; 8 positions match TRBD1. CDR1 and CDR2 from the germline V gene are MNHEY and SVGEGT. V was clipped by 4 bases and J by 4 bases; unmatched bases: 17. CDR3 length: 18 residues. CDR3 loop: CASSSSRRGQGTAYGYTF. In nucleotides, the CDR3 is TGTGCCAGCAGTTCCTCTCGCCGAGGACAGGGTACAGCCTATGGCTACACCTTC.

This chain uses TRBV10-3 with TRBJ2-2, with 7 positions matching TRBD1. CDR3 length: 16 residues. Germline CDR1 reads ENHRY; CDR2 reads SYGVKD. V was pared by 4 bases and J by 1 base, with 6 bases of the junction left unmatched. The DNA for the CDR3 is TGTGCCATCAGTGGGTTGGGGACAGAGAACACCGGGGAGCTGTTTTTT. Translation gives CAISGLGTENTGELFF.

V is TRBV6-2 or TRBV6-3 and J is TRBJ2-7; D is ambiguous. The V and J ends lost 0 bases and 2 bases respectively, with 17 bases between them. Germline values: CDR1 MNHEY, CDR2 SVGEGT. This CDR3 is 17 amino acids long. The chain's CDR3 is CASSYSRLGILPYEQYF. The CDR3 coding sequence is TGTGCCAGCAGTTACTCGAGGTTGGGGATTTTGCCCTACGAGCAGTACTTC.

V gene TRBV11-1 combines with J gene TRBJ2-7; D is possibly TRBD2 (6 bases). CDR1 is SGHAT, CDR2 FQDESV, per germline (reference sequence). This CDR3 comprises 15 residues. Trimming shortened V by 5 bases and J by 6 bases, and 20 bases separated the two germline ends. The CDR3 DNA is TGTGCCAGCAGCCGTAATAGCGCGGGATCGGGCGAGCAGTACTTC. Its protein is CASSRNSAGSGEQYF.

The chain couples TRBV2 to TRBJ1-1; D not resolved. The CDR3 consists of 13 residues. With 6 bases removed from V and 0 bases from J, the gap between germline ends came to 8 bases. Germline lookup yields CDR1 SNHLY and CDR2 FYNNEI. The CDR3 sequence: CASSNGMNTEAFF. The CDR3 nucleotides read TGTGCCAGCAGCAATGGAATGAACACTGAAGCTTTCTTT.

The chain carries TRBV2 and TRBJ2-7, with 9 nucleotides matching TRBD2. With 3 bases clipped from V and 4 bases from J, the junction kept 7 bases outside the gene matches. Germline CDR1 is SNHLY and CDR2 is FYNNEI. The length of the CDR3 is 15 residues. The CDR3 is CASSEAGTSNYEQYF. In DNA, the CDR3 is TGTGCCAGCAGTGAGGCCGGGACTAGCAATTACGAGCAGTACTTC. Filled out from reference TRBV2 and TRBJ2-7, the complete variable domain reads EPEVTQTPSHQVTQMGQEVILRCVPISNHLYFYWYRQILGQKVEFLVSFYNNEISEKSEIFDDQFSVERPDGSNFTLKIRSTKLEDSAMYFCASSEAGTSNYEQYFGPGTRLTVT.

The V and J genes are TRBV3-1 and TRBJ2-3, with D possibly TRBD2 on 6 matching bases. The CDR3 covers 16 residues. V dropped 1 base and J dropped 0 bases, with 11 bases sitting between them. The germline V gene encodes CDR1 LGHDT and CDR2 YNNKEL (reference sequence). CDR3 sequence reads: CASSQGWGDSTDTQYF. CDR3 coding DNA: TGTGCCAGCAGCCAAGGATGGGGGGACAGCACAGATACGCAGTATTTT.

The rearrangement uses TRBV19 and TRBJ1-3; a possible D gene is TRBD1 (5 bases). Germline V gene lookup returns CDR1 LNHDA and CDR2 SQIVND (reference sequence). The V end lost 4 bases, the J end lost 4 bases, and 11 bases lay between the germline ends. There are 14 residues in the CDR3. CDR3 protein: CASSTQGSGNTIYF. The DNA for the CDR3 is TGTGCCAGTAGTACCCAGGGTTCCGGAAACACCATATATTTT.

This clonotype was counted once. CDR3 amino acids: CASSYTGTGIYNEQFF. The CDR3 DNA reads as TGTGCCAGCAGCTATACCGGGACAGGGATATACAATGAGCAGTTCTTC. The chain recombines TRBV11-2 with TRBJ2-1, with TRBD1 matching 9 bases. The CDR3 is 16 amino acids. J was trimmed by 4 bases and V by 4 bases; bases with no gene match: 8. Germline V lookup: CDR1 SGHAT, CDR2 FQNNGV.

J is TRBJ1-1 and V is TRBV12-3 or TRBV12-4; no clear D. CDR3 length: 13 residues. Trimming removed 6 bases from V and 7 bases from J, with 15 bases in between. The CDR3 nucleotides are TGTGCCAGCAGCTCTTCAACTGAATTTGAAGCTTTCTTT. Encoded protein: CASSSSTEFEAFF.

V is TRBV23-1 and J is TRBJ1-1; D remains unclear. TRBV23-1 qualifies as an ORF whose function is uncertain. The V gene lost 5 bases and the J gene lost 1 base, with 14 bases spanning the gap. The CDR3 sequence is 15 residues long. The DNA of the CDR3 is TGCGCCAGCAGTTCACTCGGCGCGGAGAACACTGAAGCTTTCTTT. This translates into CASSSLGAENTEAFF.

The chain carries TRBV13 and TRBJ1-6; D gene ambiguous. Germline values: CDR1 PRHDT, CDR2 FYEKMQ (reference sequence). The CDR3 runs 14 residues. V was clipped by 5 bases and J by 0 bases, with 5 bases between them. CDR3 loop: CASSTSSYNSPLHF. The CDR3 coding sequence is TGTGCCAGCAGCACCAGCTCCTATAATTCACCCCTCCACTTT.

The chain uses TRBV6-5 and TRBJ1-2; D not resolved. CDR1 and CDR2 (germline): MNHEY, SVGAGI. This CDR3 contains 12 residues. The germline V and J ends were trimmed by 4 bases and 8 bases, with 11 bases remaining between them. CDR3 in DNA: TGTGCCAGCAGTTCCCCAGACATGGGCTACACCTTC. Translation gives CASSSPDMGYTF.

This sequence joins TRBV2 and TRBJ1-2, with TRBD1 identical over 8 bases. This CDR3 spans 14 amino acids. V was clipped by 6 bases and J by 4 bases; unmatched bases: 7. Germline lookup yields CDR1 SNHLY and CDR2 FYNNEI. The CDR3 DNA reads TGTGCCAGCAGCGGACAGGGAGGGGGCTATGGCTACACCTTC. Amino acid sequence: CASSGQGGGYGYTF.

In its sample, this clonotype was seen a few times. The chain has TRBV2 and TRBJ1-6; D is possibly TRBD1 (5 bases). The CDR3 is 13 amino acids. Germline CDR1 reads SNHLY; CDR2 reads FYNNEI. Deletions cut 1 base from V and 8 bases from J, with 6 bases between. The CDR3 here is CASSEGGDSPLHF. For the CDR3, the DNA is TGTGCCAGCAGTGAAGGGGGCGATTCACCCCTCCACTTT. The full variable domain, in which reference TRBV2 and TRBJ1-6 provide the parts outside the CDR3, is EPEVTQTPSHQVTQMGQEVILRCVPISNHLYFYWYRQILGQKVEFLVSFYNNEISEKSEIFDDQFSVERPDGSNFTLKIRSTKLEDSAMYFCASSEGGDSPLHFGNGTRLTVT.

CDR3 bases: TGCAGTGCTAGTGACAACACAATCTATGGCTACACCTTC. Protein sequence: CSASDNTIYGYTF. This chain joins TRBV20-1 and TRBJ1-2; D is ambiguous. The CDR3 length is 13 residues. CDR1 is DFQATT, CDR2 SNEGSKA, per germline (reference sequence). V was shortened by 3 bases and J by 4 bases, with 12 bases between the two germline ends.

This CDR3 is CASGLPRTSTYEQYF. In DNA, the CDR3 is TGTGCCAGCGGACTACCAAGGACCTCCACCTACGAGCAGTACTTC. The J gene is TRBJ2-7, the V gene TRBV2; D may be TRBD2 (6 bases). Trimming shortened V by 8 bases and J by 2 bases, and 19 bases separated the two germline ends. Germline CDR1 and CDR2: SNHLY and FYNNEI. The CDR3 covers 15 residues.

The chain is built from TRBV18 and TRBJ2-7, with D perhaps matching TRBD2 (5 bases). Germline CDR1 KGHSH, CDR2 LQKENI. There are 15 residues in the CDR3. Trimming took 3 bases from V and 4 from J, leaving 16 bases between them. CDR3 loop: CASSPGQGRGYEQYV. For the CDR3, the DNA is TGTGCCAGCTCACCCGGCCAAGGGCGCGGGTACGAGCAGTACGTC.

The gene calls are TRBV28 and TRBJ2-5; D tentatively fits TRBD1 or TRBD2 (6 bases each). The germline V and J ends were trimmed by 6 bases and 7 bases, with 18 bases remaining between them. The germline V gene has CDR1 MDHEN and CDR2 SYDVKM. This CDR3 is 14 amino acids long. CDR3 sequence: CASSPGGGPPTQYF. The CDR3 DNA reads TGTGCCAGCAGCCCCGGTGGGGGGCCCCCGACCCAGTACTTC. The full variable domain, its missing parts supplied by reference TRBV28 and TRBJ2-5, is DVKVTQSSRYLVKRTGEKVFLECVQDMDHENMFWYRQDPGLGLRLIYFSYDVKMKEKGDIPEGYSVSREKKERFSLILESASTNQTSMYLCASSPGGGPPTQYFGPGTRLLVL.

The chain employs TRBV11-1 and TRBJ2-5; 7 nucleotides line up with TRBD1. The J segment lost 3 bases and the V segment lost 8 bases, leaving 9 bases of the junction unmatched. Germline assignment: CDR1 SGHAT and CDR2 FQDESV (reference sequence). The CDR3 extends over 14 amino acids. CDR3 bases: TGTGCCAGCTCTACTTCAGGACAGGAAGAGACCCAGTACTTC. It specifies CASSTSGQEETQYF.

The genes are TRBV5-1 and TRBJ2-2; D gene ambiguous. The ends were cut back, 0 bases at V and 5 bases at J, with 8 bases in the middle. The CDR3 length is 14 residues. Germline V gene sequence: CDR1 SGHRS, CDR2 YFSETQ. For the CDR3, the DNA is TGCGCCAGCAGCTTGGTTGGGGTTACCGGGGAGCTGTTTTTT. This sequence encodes CASSLVGVTGELFF.

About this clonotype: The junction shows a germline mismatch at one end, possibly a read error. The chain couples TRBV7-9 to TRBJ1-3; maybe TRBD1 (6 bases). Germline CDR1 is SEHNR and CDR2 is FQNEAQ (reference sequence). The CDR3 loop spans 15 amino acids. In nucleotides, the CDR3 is TGTGCCAGCAGCCCTCAACAGGGAAGTGGAAACACTATATATTTT. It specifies CASSPQQGSGNTIYF.